This TCR beta chain was sequenced in a study of blood T cell repertoires in COVID-19. Assay: immunoSEQ multiplex PCR; the TCRdb copy retains only in-frame clones and omits some. Of about 170,000 clones listed, just under 85% are singletons. J was trimmed by 10 bases and V by 3 bases; bases with no gene match: 12. This CDR3 has 15 amino acids. The germline CDR1 and CDR2 sequences are SGHDT and YYEEEE. The rearrangement uses TRBV5-6 and TRBJ2-1; 8 positions match TRBD2. Material for sequencing was peripheral blood. The TCR originated in a man aged 40-49 years who had recovered from COVID-19. The CDR3 DNA sequence: TGTGCCAGCAGCTCTCCTCGGCGGGAGGTTGGGGAGCAGTTCTTC. Translation gives CASSSPRREVGEQFF.